The 2 T cell receptor beta chains presented below share a single source sample, sequenced in a study of T-cell memory formation after mild COVID-19. TCRdb reanalysed the 5' RACE reads using MiXCR and keeps one entry per CDR3 protein. The sample has 450,000 to 650,000 distinct CDR3 sequences, about a sixth seen once; the top ten hold around 12%. Material: PBMCs or a T cell subset sorted from them (not recorded which). The origin of the receptors is an adult woman who had mild COVID-19 (a few samples of this study predate the infection). Cell type and time point are not known.

This chain links TRBV6-2 or TRBV6-3 with TRBJ2-6; TRBD2 matches at 12 bases. The CDR3 extends over 19 amino acids. Germline CDR1 reads MNHEY; CDR2 reads SVGEGT. V lost 5 bases and J lost 2; bases outside the gene matches: 10. The CDR3 nucleotides read TGTGCCAGCAGTCGCATTCTAGCGGGAGGGGTACCTGGGGCCAACGTCCTGACTTTC. This translates into CASSRILAGGVPGANVLTF.

The chain has TRBV4-1 and TRBJ2-2; TRBD1 matches at 7 bases. The germline V gene encodes CDR1 MGHRA and CDR2 YSYEKL. With V trimmed by 5 bases and J by 0 bases, 6 bases remained unmatched. This CDR3 is built from 16 residues. In DNA, the CDR3 is TGCGCCAGCAGCTTTTTCGGACAGGCGAACACCGGGGAGCTGTTTTTT. It specifies CASSFFGQANTGELFF.